The 16 T cell receptor beta chains below come from one sample, sequenced in a study of blood T cell repertoires in COVID-19. Measured with immunoSEQ multiplex PCR; TCRdb has only the in-frame clones, and not every one. Among around 260,000 clones listed, less than 90% were seen once. Sequenced: peripheral blood. The receptors come from a man in his sixties with acute or convalescent COVID-19.

The genes are TRBV21-1 and TRBJ2-2; no check of the table's D call, TRBD2, against the DNA was made. TRBV21-1 is a pseudogene segment. There are 18 residues in the CDR3. The CDR3 coding sequence is TGTGCCAGCAGCAAGACAAGGCGGGAGGCCACGAGCACCGGGGAGCTGTTTTTT. Encoded protein: CASSKTRREATSTGELFF.

V gene TRBV30 combines with J gene TRBJ2-2, with 7 bases aligning to TRBD1. The V gene end was trimmed by 3 bases and the J gene end by 3 bases; junction bases not matched to a gene: 10. Germline lookup yields CDR1 GTSNPN and CDR2 SVGIG (reference sequence). The CDR3 spans 16 residues. The CDR3 sequence: CAWSPLGTVHTGELFF. The CDR3 DNA reads as TGTGCCTGGAGCCCACTGGGGACAGTCCACACCGGGGAGCTGTTTTTT.

The V call is TRBV2, the J call TRBJ2-3, with TRBD2 identical over 8 bases. The CDR3 is made up of 14 amino acids. V lost 8 bases, J lost 3 bases, and 7 bases stayed unmatched. Germline V CDR1 and CDR2: SNHLY, FYNNEI. CDR3 loop: CASRASGFTDTQYF. CDR3 DNA: TGTGCCAGCCGGGCTAGCGGGTTTACAGATACGCAGTATTTT. The full variable domain, rest sourced from reference TRBV2 and TRBJ2-3, is EPEVTQTPSHQVTQMGQEVILRCVPISNHLYFYWYRQILGQKVEFLVSFYNNEISEKSEIFDDQFSVERPDGSNFTLKIRSTKLEDSAMYFCASRASGFTDTQYFGPGTRLTVL.

This chain connects TRBV5-6 to TRBJ2-4, with D tentatively TRBD2 (6 bases). Germline CDR1 SGHDT, CDR2 YYEEEE. CDR3 size: 15 residues. Trimming cost V 4 bases and J 1 base, with 12 bases left between them. CDR3 DNA: TGTGCCAGCAGCCCCGGGAGAGCGGCCAAAAACATTCAGTACTTC. Amino acid sequence: CASSPGRAAKNIQYF.

The gene calls are TRBV9 and TRBJ1-1; D possibly corresponds to TRBD1 (5 bases). Trimming took off 0 bases at V and 2 bases at J, with 14 bases between the two ends. CDR3 length: 16 residues. Germline loops: CDR1 SGDLS, CDR2 YYNGEE. DNA for the CDR3: TGTGCCAGCAGCGTAGGTGGTGAAGGGGTTAACACTGAAGCTTTCTTT. It codes for CASSVGGEGVNTEAFF.

This sequence joins TRBV5-1 and TRBJ2-7; 8 bases map to TRBD2. Germline CDR1 is SGHRS and CDR2 is YFSETQ. This CDR3 spans 15 amino acids. V dropped 4 bases and J dropped 5; count of bases not matched to a gene: 11. CDR3 amino acids: CASSLRAGDSDEQYF. The CDR3 DNA reads TGCGCCAGCAGCCTCAGAGCGGGAGATAGTGACGAGCAGTACTTC.

V usage is TRBV15 and J usage is TRBJ2-1, with TRBD2 matching 7 bases. Germline CDR1 reads LNHNV; CDR2 reads YYDKDF (reference sequence). Trimming cost V 3 bases and J 3 bases; bases outside gene matches: 8. This CDR3 is built from 16 residues. The CDR3 nucleotides read TGTGCCACCAGCAGCAGAAGACTAGCCTACTACAATGAGCAGTTCTTC. This translates into CATSSRRLAYYNEQFF. Based on the CDR3 plus reference TRBV15 and TRBJ2-1, the full variable domain is DAMVIQNPRYQVTQFGKPVTLSCSQTLNHNVMYWYQQKSSQAPKLLFHYYDKDFNNEADTPDNFQSRRPNTSFCFLDIRSPGLGDTAMYLCATSSRRLAYYNEQFFGPGTRLTVL.

The V gene is TRBV5-1, the J gene TRBJ2-3, with D possibly TRBD1 on 6 matching bases. Germline-derived CDR1 and CDR2 are SGHRS and YFSETQ. V was clipped by 3 bases and J by 5 bases, with 16 bases between them. CDR3 length equals 15 residues. The CDR3 nucleotides read TGCGCCAGCAGCTCCTCAGGGGATTCTGGAGATACGCAGTATTTT. It is translated as CASSSSGDSGDTQYF. The whole variable domain, filled in from reference TRBV5-1 and TRBJ2-3, reads KAGVTQTPRYLIKTRGQQVTLSCSPISGHRSVSWYQQTPGQGLQFLFEYFSETQRNKGNFPGRFSGRQFSNSRSEMNVSTLELGDSALYLCASSSSGDSGDTQYFGPGTRLTVL.

The gene calls are TRBV6-4 and TRBJ1-5; TRBD1 is a possible D gene (5 bases). Germline V gene sequence: CDR1 MRHNA, CDR2 SNTAGT. V lost 0 bases, J lost 3 bases, and 12 bases lay in between. This CDR3 is 16 amino acids long. The CDR3 here is CASSDSISRVNQPQHF. The CDR3 nucleotides are TGTGCCAGCAGTGACTCGATATCCAGGGTCAATCAGCCCCAGCATTTT.

The rearrangement joins TRBV6-5 to TRBJ2-5; D might be TRBD2 (6 bases). The CDR3 has 14 amino acids. V was shortened by 0 bases and J by 5 bases, with 10 bases between the two germline ends. Germline loops: CDR1 MNHEY, CDR2 SVGAGI. The CDR3: CASSYSGTEETQYF. CDR3 coding DNA: TGTGCCAGCAGTTACTCAGGGACTGAGGAGACCCAGTACTTC.

V gene TRBV28 combines with J gene TRBJ1-1, with D maybe TRBD1 (5 bases). Per germline, CDR1 MDHEN and CDR2 SYDVKM. Trimming removed 2 bases from V and 9 bases from J, with 13 bases in between. This CDR3 is built from 13 residues. The DNA for the CDR3 is TGTGCCAGCAGTTTAGGCGGGGCCCCAAAAGCTTTCTTT. Translation gives CASSLGGAPKAFF.

Points on this clone: Its ends do not fully match the called genes, so a read error is possible. This chain uses TRBV7-9 with TRBJ1-3; TRBD1 matches at 8 bases. The germline CDR1 and CDR2 sequences are SEHNR and FQNEAQ (reference sequence). The CDR3 has 12 residues. The CDR3 DNA reads TGTGCCAGCAGCGATCTCAGGGGGCCCCTTCCATTT. Translating gives CASSDLRGPLPF. The whole variable domain, remainder taken from reference TRBV7-9 and TRBJ1-3, is DTGVSQNPRHKITKRGQNVTFRCDPISEHNRLYWYRQTLGQGPEFLTYFQNEAQLEKSRLLSDRFSAERPKGSFSTLEIQRTEQGDSAMYLCASSDLRGPLPFGEGSWLTVV.

With respect to this clone: Compared with germline, one end of the junction differs, possibly owing to a read error. This chain connects TRBV7-2 to TRBJ1-2; 10 bases fit TRBD1. Germline values: CDR1 SGHTA, CDR2 FQGNSA. The CDR3 consists of 14 residues. The CDR3 DNA follows: TGTGCCAGCAGCCCGGGACAGGGGTTGTCACGGCCTTTCTTC. This encodes CASSPGQGLSRPFF.

The chain combines TRBV6-4 with TRBJ1-1; D ambiguous. The CDR3 is 13 residues long. V gave up 5 bases and J gave up 0 bases, with 7 bases separating them. The germline V gene encodes CDR1 MRHNA and CDR2 SNTAGT. For the CDR3, the DNA is TGTGCCAGCAGTTACAGTGTGAACACTGAAGCTTTCTTT. This codes for CASSYSVNTEAFF.

This clone has a handful of counts. The V call is TRBV3-1 (or the pseudogene TRBV3-2), the J call TRBJ1-2; D not certain. This CDR3 region has 14 residues. The V end was cut by 3 bases, the J end by 2 bases, with 10 bases between. CDR1 is LGHDT and CDR2 is YNNKEL in the germline V gene (reference sequence). This CDR3 is CASSHRGVNYGYTF. In nucleotides, the CDR3 is TGTGCCAGCAGCCACCGCGGCGTCAACTATGGCTACACCTTC.

This clone was recorded a few times. The rearrangement uses TRBV7-9 and TRBJ2-7, with 8 bases that match TRBD2. Germline-derived CDR1 and CDR2 are SEHNR and FQNEAQ (reference sequence). The CDR3 totals 15 residues. The V and J ends lost 3 bases and 3 bases, in that order; junction bases with no gene match: 7. The CDR3 loop reads CASSFSGGGSYEQYF. The CDR3 nucleotides read TGTGCCAGCAGCTTCAGCGGGGGCGGCAGCTACGAGCAGTACTTC.